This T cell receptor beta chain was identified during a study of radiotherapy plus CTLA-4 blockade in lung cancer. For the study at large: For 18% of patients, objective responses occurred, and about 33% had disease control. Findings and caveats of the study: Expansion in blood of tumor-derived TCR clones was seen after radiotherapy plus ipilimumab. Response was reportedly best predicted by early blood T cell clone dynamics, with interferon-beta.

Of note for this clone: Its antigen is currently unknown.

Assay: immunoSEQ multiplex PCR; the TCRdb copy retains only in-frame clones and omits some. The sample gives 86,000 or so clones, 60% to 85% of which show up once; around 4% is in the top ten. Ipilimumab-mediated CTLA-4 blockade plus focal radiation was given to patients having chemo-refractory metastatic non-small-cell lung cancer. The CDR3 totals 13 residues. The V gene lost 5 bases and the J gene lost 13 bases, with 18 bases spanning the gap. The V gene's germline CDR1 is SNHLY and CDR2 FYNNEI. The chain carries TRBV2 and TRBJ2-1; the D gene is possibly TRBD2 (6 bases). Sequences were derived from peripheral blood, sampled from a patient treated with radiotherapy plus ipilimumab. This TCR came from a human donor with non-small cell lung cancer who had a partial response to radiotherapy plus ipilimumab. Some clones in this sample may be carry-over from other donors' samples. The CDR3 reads CASSRIDEGGQFF. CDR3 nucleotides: TGTGCCAGCAGTCGAATAGACGAGGGAGGACAGTTCTTC.